Below, 30 T cell receptor beta chains from the same sample are listed, as sequenced in a study of cytomegalovirus exposure and HLA in healthy donors. The PCR ran on 60 Vbeta and 13 Jbeta primers. Repertoires were generated with immunoSEQ multiplex PCR, while TCRdb's copy carries only in-frame clones and drops some. The sample comprises 160,000 or so clones, just over 75% of which are singletons, and 1% rests with the top ten. What was sequenced was PBMCs. The source of these receptors is a woman aged 40 to 50 in good health and CMV-seronegative.

This chain links TRBV2 with TRBJ2-1; 15 nucleotides agree with TRBD2. There are 21 residues in the CDR3. V lost 5 bases and J lost 6; bases outside the gene matches: 20. Germline CDR1 SNHLY, CDR2 FYNNEI. CDR3 bases: TGTGCCAGCAGTATACGCGGACTAGCGGGAGGGTTTGTGTCCCCCTCCAATGAGCAGTTCTTC. It encodes CASSIRGLAGGFVSPSNEQFF.

J is TRBJ1-4 and V is TRBV27, with D perhaps matching TRBD1 (5 bases). The CDR3 length is 16 residues. V lost 6 bases and J lost 5, with 19 bases in between. Germline assignment: CDR1 MNHEY and CDR2 SMNVEV (reference sequence). Written as DNA, the CDR3 is TGTGCCAGCAGCCCTAAACCGACAGCCTGGAATGAAAAACTGTTTTTT. This codes for CASSPKPTAWNEKLFF. The complete variable domain, with remaining parts taken from reference TRBV27 and TRBJ1-4, reads EAQVTQNPRYLITVTGKKLTVTCSQNMNHEYMSWYRQDPGLGLRQIYYSMNVEVTDKGDVPEGYKVSRKEKRNFPLILESPSPNQTSLYFCASSPKPTAWNEKLFFGSGTQLSVL.

The chain recombines TRBV19 with TRBJ1-5; a weak D match, TRBD1 (5 bases). The ends were cut back, 8 bases at V and 3 bases at J, with 14 bases in the middle. Germline CDR1 reads LNHDA; CDR2 reads SQIVND (reference sequence). The CDR3 length is 14 residues. The CDR3 region is CASGASKINQPQHF. CDR3 nucleotide sequence: TGTGCCAGTGGGGCCTCGAAGATCAATCAGCCCCAGCATTTT. The whole variable domain, filled in from reference TRBV19 and TRBJ1-5, reads DGGITQSPKYLFRKEGQNVTLSCEQNLNHDAMYWYRQDPGQGLRLIYYSQIVNDFQKGDIAEGYSVSREKKESFPLTVTSAQKNPTAFYLCASGASKINQPQHFGDGTRLSIL.

There are a few counts of this clone. The chain combines TRBV6-1 with TRBJ2-1, with 10 bases fitting TRBD2. The germline CDR1 and CDR2 sequences are MNHNS and SASEGT. V shed 2 bases, J shed 4 bases, and the junction held 5 bases outside the gene matches. CDR3 size: 16 residues. The CDR3 loop is CASSEMASGSYNEQFF. DNA of the CDR3: TGTGCCAGCAGTGAAATGGCTAGCGGGAGTTACAATGAGCAGTTCTTC.

The chain has TRBV30 and TRBJ2-3; TRBD1 matches 7 bases. The germline V gene encodes CDR1 GTSNPN and CDR2 SVGIG (reference sequence). This CDR3 contains 14 residues. V was clipped by 3 bases and J by 0 bases; unmatched bases: 3. The CDR3 bases are TGTGCCTGGAGCCGACAGGGTAGCACAGATACGCAGTATTTT. Amino acids: CAWSRQGSTDTQYF. The complete variable domain, with remaining parts taken from reference TRBV30 and TRBJ2-3, reads SQTIHQWPATLVQPVGSPLSLECTVEGTSNPNLYWYRQAAGRGLQLLFYSVGIGQISSEVPQNLSASRPQDRQFILSSKKLLLSDSGFYLCAWSRQGSTDTQYFGPGTRLTVL.

A few counts support this clone. V is TRBV9 and J is TRBJ2-7, with TRBD2 identical over 9 bases. Germline V gene data show CDR1 as SGDLS and CDR2 as YYNGEE. V shed 0 bases and J 0 bases; nucleotides not matched to a gene: 4. The length of the CDR3 is 16 residues. CDR3 residues: CASSVEGSGSSYEQYF. Written as DNA, the CDR3 is TGTGCCAGCAGCGTAGAGGGTAGCGGGAGCTCCTACGAGCAGTACTTC.

This rearrangement joins TRBV5-1 to TRBJ2-3; D is possibly TRBD2 (6 bases). Germline values: CDR1 SGHRS, CDR2 YFSETQ. The V and J ends lost 4 bases and 6 bases respectively, with 15 bases between them. CDR3 length equals 14 residues. The CDR3 loop is CASSPDAGGDTQYF. In DNA, the CDR3 is TGCGCCAGCAGCCCCGATGCCGGGGGTGATACGCAGTATTTT.

The CDR3 region is CASSLGWAGTPLEQYF. The CDR3 nucleotides are TGTGCCAGCAGTTTAGGATGGGCGGGAACTCCCTTGGAGCAGTACTTC. The chain uses TRBV28 and TRBJ2-7; tentative D call: TRBD2 (6 bases). The CDR3 runs 16 residues. Trimming pared 2 bases from V and 7 bases from J, leaving 21 bases between. From germline, CDR1 is MDHEN and CDR2 SYDVKM.

The chain employs TRBV19 and TRBJ2-3; 7 bases align to TRBD2. CDR1 LNHDA and CDR2 SQIVND come from the germline V gene (reference sequence). The junction had 9 bases not matched to a gene; V was cut back by 7 bases and J by 5 bases. The CDR3 is made up of 14 amino acids. DNA of the CDR3: TGTGCCAGTACCCGGGCGGGAGTGGAAGATACGCAGTATTTT. This encodes CASTRAGVEDTQYF.

This chain connects TRBV9 to TRBJ2-5, with 12 bases fitting TRBD2. CDR3 size: 16 residues. V lost 3 bases to trimming and J lost 5 bases; unmatched junction nucleotides: 8. CDR1 is SGDLS, CDR2 YYNGEE, per germline. The CDR3 protein is CASSAGLAGGRETQYF. CDR3 coding DNA: TGTGCCAGCAGCGCGGGACTAGCGGGTGGTAGGGAGACCCAGTACTTC.

The genes are TRBV27 and TRBJ1-1; the match to TRBD1 covers 9 bases. This CDR3 contains 15 residues. Germline lookup yields CDR1 MNHEY and CDR2 SMNVEV (reference sequence). The V segment lost 3 bases and the J segment 5 bases; nucleotides outside the gene matches: 7. This chain's CDR3 is CASSFGDRGRTEAFF. The CDR3 DNA reads as TGTGCCAGCAGTTTCGGCGACAGGGGGAGGACTGAAGCTTTCTTT.

The rearrangement joins TRBV19 to TRBJ2-3; D unresolved. In germline, CDR1 is LNHDA, CDR2 SQIVND (reference sequence). V was pared by 2 bases and J by 1 base, with 19 bases between. The CDR3 extends over 18 amino acids. As DNA, the CDR3 is TGTGCCAGTAGTATATCCCGTGGCGGAGCCCCGCGCACAGATACGCAGTATTTT. This translates into CASSISRGGAPRTDTQYF.

This clone was seen a single time. The chain carries TRBV4-2 and TRBJ2-5; 11 bases are a match to TRBD2. J was trimmed by 5 bases and V by 0 bases; bases with no gene match: 11. CDR1 and CDR2 (germline): LGHNA, YNFKEQ. The CDR3 has 18 residues. Here the CDR3 reads CASSQDLRTSGSTETQYF. The CDR3 DNA reads as TGTGCCAGCAGCCAAGATCTGCGAACTAGCGGGAGTACCGAGACCCAGTACTTC.

This clone showed up just a few times. The V and J genes are TRBV6-6 and TRBJ1-6, with D perhaps TRBD1 (6 bases). V dropped 5 bases and J dropped 5 bases, with 7 bases sitting between them. The V gene's germline CDR1 is MNHNY and CDR2 SVGAGI (reference sequence). The CDR3 length is 13 residues. In DNA, the CDR3 is TGTGCCAGCAGTAGACAGGATAATTCACCCCTCCACTTT. It specifies CASSRQDNSPLHF.

The chain carries TRBV18 and TRBJ1-2, with TRBD1 matching over 9 bases. CDR3 length: 13 amino acids. CDR1 and CDR2 (germline): KGHSH, LQKENI. V gave up 3 bases and J gave up 6 bases; unmatched junction bases: 2. DNA for the CDR3: TGTGCCAGCTCACCGAGGACAGGGGATGGCTACACCTTC. This codes for CASSPRTGDGYTF. Variable domain in full (rest from reference TRBV18 and TRBJ1-2): NAGVMQNPRHLVRRRGQEARLRCSPMKGHSHVYWYRQLPEEGLKFMVYLQKENIIDESGMPKERFSAEFPKEGPSILRIQQVVRGDSAAYFCASSPRTGDGYTFGSGTRLTVV.

The rearrangement uses TRBV6-1 and TRBJ2-1; 9 nucleotides agree with TRBD2. Unmatched junction bases numbered 11, after V lost 11 bases and J lost 3 bases. Germline-derived CDR1 and CDR2 are MNHNS and SASEGT. The CDR3 covers 15 residues. The CDR3 DNA follows: TGTGCCGGGGGGTCAGCGGGGGGACTCTACAATGAGCAGTTCTTC. Its translation is CAGGSAGGLYNEQFF.

The chain uses TRBV6-6 and TRBJ1-4, with TRBD1 as a possible D gene (5 bases). The germline V and J ends were trimmed by 4 bases and 0 bases, with 9 bases remaining between them. This CDR3 region has 15 residues. CDR1 is MNHNY, CDR2 SVGAGI, per germline (reference sequence). As DNA, the CDR3 is TGTGCCAGCAGTTTCGACAGAGCAACTAATGAAAAACTGTTTTTT. Translated, it gives CASSFDRATNEKLFF.

J is TRBJ2-7 and V is TRBV5-1, with 7 nucleotides matching TRBD2. The CDR3 is 12 amino acids. V was clipped by 3 bases and J by 5 bases; unmatched bases: 2. Germline V gene sequence: CDR1 SGHRS, CDR2 YFSETQ. CDR3 in DNA: TGCGCCAGCAGCTGGGGGGGGGACGAGCAGTACTTC. Translation gives CASSWGGDEQYF. Combining the CDR3 with reference TRBV5-1 and TRBJ2-7 gives the whole variable domain KAGVTQTPRYLIKTRGQQVTLSCSPISGHRSVSWYQQTPGQGLQFLFEYFSETQRNKGNFPGRFSGRQFSNSRSEMNVSTLELGDSALYLCASSWGGDEQYFGPGTRLTVT.

V is TRBV5-1 and J is TRBJ2-1; TRBD2 might be the D (6 bases). V was shortened by 4 bases and J by 2 bases, with 13 bases between the two germline ends. Per germline, CDR1 SGHRS and CDR2 YFSETQ. The CDR3 runs 15 residues. The CDR3 protein is CASSPIADPYNEQFF. The CDR3 nucleotides are TGCGCCAGCAGCCCGATAGCGGATCCCTACAATGAGCAGTTCTTC. Supplemented by reference TRBV5-1 and TRBJ2-1, the full variable domain reads KAGVTQTPRYLIKTRGQQVTLSCSPISGHRSVSWYQQTPGQGLQFLFEYFSETQRNKGNFPGRFSGRQFSNSRSEMNVSTLELGDSALYLCASSPIADPYNEQFFGPGTRLTVL.

This chain links TRBV27 with TRBJ2-2, with 8 bases identical to TRBD2. Germline lookup yields CDR1 MNHEY and CDR2 SMNVEV (reference sequence). The CDR3 sequence is 15 residues long. Unmatched junction bases numbered 5, after V lost 7 bases and J lost 1 base. This CDR3 reads CASMPGLENTGELFF. The CDR3 DNA follows: TGTGCCAGCATGCCGGGACTAGAGAACACCGGGGAGCTGTTTTTT.

As concerns this clone: This same CDR3 is encoded by further DNA sequences in the sample. V usage is TRBV6-1 and J usage is TRBJ2-2; TRBD1 matches 9 bases. This CDR3 is 15 amino acids long. V dropped 6 bases and J dropped 2; count of bases not matched to a gene: 4. The germline V gene has CDR1 MNHNS and CDR2 SASEGT. In nucleotides, the CDR3 is TGTGCCAGCAGGACGGGACAGGGAAACACCGGGGAGCTGTTTTTT. It yields the protein CASRTGQGNTGELFF.

The chain has TRBV5-1 and TRBJ2-3; a possible D gene is TRBD2 (5 bases). This CDR3 is built from 13 residues. V was pared by 6 bases and J by 4 bases, with 12 bases between. Germline V gene sequence: CDR1 SGHRS, CDR2 YFSETQ. In DNA form, the CDR3 reads TGCGCCAGCAACGGGATAGAGGCAGATACGCAGTATTTT. It encodes CASNGIEADTQYF.

V is TRBV30 and J is TRBJ2-7; maybe TRBD1 (5 bases). V was clipped by 3 bases and J by 7 bases, with 10 bases between them. The CDR3 sequence is 11 residues long. Germline-derived CDR1 and CDR2 are GTSNPN and SVGIG (reference sequence). The CDR3 region has the DNA TGTGCCTGGAGAGGGGATGCAGAGCAGTACTTC. Protein: CAWRGDAEQYF.

The rearrangement uses TRBV5-4 and TRBJ2-3; a possible D gene is TRBD2 (8 bases). V lost 4 bases, J lost 1 base, and 13 bases lay in between. This CDR3 comprises 15 residues. Germline assignment: CDR1 SGHNT and CDR2 YYREEE (reference sequence). The CDR3 protein is CASSREGQRTDTQYF. The CDR3 nucleotides read TGTGCCAGCAGCCGGGAGGGACAGCGCACAGATACGCAGTATTTT.

V usage is TRBV11-3 and J usage is TRBJ2-3, with 12 bases matching TRBD2. CDR3 length: 15 residues. The V gene's germline CDR1 is SGHNT and CDR2 YENEEA. Unmatched junction bases numbered 6, after V lost 4 bases and J lost 7 bases. The DNA for the CDR3 is TGTGCCAGCAGCTCGAGACTAGCGGGAGAATATACGCAGTATTTT. This sequence encodes CASSSRLAGEYTQYF.

This sequence joins TRBV2 and TRBJ2-1; a weak D match, TRBD2 (6 bases). Trimming removed 4 bases at V and 14 bases at J, with 12 bases between. CDR3 length: 11 amino acids. CDR1 is SNHLY and CDR2 is FYNNEI in the germline V gene. CDR3: CASSGREMEFF. DNA for the CDR3: TGTGCCAGCAGTGGTCGGGAGATGGAGTTCTTC. Full variable domain (outside the CDR3, taken from reference TRBV2 and TRBJ2-1): EPEVTQTPSHQVTQMGQEVILRCVPISNHLYFYWYRQILGQKVEFLVSFYNNEISEKSEIFDDQFSVERPDGSNFTLKIRSTKLEDSAMYFCASSGREMEFFGPGTRLTVL.

This clone occurred a few times. The chain employs TRBV27 and TRBJ1-2; 7 nucleotides match TRBD1. The CDR3 extends over 13 amino acids. Looked up from germline, CDR1 is MNHEY and CDR2 is SMNVEV (reference sequence). With 6 bases clipped from V and 4 bases from J, the junction kept 5 bases outside the gene matches. As DNA, the CDR3 is TGTGCCAGCAGCCTAGGGGGCTTCTATGGCTACACCTTC. Translation: CASSLGGFYGYTF.

The chain links TRBV5-1 to TRBJ2-3; 9 bases agree with TRBD2. This CDR3 comprises 16 residues. Per the germline V gene, CDR1 is SGHRS and CDR2 is YFSETQ. J lost 3 bases, V lost 0 bases, and 5 bases had no gene match. In DNA form, the CDR3 reads TGCGCCAGCAGCTTGGCCATAGCGGGAGAGACAGATACGCAGTATTTT. This codes for CASSLAIAGETDTQYF.

This sequence joins TRBV7-3 and TRBJ2-3, with 8 bases that match TRBD2. This CDR3 contains 19 residues. With V trimmed by 1 base and J by 0 bases, 12 bases remained unmatched. CDR1 and CDR2 from the germline V gene are SGHTA and FQGTGA. The CDR3 sequence: CASSLRASGRGPSTDTQYF. The CDR3 nucleotides are TGTGCCAGCAGCTTAAGAGCCAGCGGGAGAGGACCTAGCACAGATACGCAGTATTTT.

The CDR3 bases are TGCGCCAGCAAACTAGCTATTAACACCGGGGAGCTGTTTTTT. Translation: CASKLAINTGELFF. The V gene is TRBV5-1, the J gene TRBJ2-2, with D possibly being TRBD2 (6 bases). Trimming cost V 6 bases and J 2 bases, with 11 bases left between them. Germline loops: CDR1 SGHRS, CDR2 YFSETQ. The CDR3 covers 14 residues.